The 20 T cell receptor beta chains in this list originate from one sample, sequenced in a study of post-analysis software for immune sequencing data. These TCRs are of unknown antigen specificity. Findings and limits, study-wide: The study found TRBV5-6, TRBV5-1 and TRBV20-1 among a few TRBV segments more frequent in patients than controls.

Unique molecular identifiers had been added to the TCR beta cDNA libraries. TCRdb re-called the PCR reads through MiXCR, storing one row per CDR3 protein. The sample shows roughly 670,000 distinct CDR3 sequences, over 45% of them seen only once. The material sequenced was blood. Every receptor here comes from a girl aged 2-9 years with multiple sclerosis.

This clonotype was found a few times. The rearrangement uses TRBV9 and TRBJ2-1, with 11 nucleotides matching TRBD2. CDR3 length: 18 residues. The J segment lost 4 bases and the V segment lost 4 bases, leaving 13 bases of the junction unmatched. Per germline, CDR1 SGDLS and CDR2 YYNGEE. The CDR3 nucleotides are TGTGCCAGCAGCCCTAGGGGTGGCGGGACTAGCGGATACAATGAGCAGTTCTTC. This sequence encodes CASSPRGGGTSGYNEQFF.

The V and J genes are TRBV6-5 and TRBJ2-1; possibly TRBD2 for D (7 bases). V dropped 2 bases and J dropped 4 bases, with 15 bases sitting between them. CDR1 and CDR2 (germline): MNHEY, SVGAGI. This CDR3 contains 16 residues. For the CDR3, the DNA is TGTGCCAGCAGTTACGCGGGGAAGGGGGGGTACAATGAGCAGTTCTTC. This encodes CASSYAGKGGYNEQFF.

The chain combines TRBV12-3 or TRBV12-4 with TRBJ1-2; D remains unclear. CDR3 size: 15 residues. Trimming cost V 1 base and J 4 bases, with 13 bases left between them. The CDR3, as DNA: TGTGCCAGCAGTTTAGAGGCCTCAAGGAGCTATGGCTACACCTTC. It yields the protein CASSLEASRSYGYTF.

This clonotype was recorded a few times. The V gene is TRBV7-2, the J gene TRBJ1-5, with 8 positions matching TRBD1. V was pared by 5 bases and J by 4 bases, with 13 bases of the junction left unmatched. The CDR3 extends over 17 amino acids. The germline V gene encodes CDR1 SGHTA and CDR2 FQGNSA. The DNA for the CDR3 is TGTGCCAGCAGCCGTCGCCCTGGACAGGGAGCGAATCAGCCCCAGCATTTT. Translating it yields CASSRRPGQGANQPQHF.

This clonotype was counted between two and nine times. The chain couples TRBV29-1 to TRBJ1-2; 10 bases align to TRBD1. The CDR3 has 14 amino acids. V dropped 8 bases and J dropped 8; count of bases not matched to a gene: 14. The germline V gene encodes CDR1 SQVTM and CDR2 ANQGSEA. In DNA form, the CDR3 reads TGCAGCTCCACACAGGTTGGGACAGGGGCCGGCTACACCTTC. Its translation: CSSTQVGTGAGYTF. Together with reference TRBV29-1 and TRBJ1-2, the CDR3 gives the full variable domain: SAVISQKPSRDICQRGTSLTIQCQVDSQVTMMFWYRQQPGQSLTLIATANQGSEATYESGFVIDKFPISRPNLTFSTLTVSNMSPEDSSIYLCSSTQVGTGAGYTFGSGTRLTVV.

V usage is TRBV5-1 and J usage is TRBJ2-5; D is possibly TRBD1 or TRBD2 (6 bases each). The V end was cut by 0 bases, the J end by 5 bases, with 14 bases between. The germline CDR1 and CDR2 sequences are SGHRS and YFSETQ. The CDR3 length is 15 residues. The CDR3 nucleotides are TGCGCCAGCAGCTTGGCCGACAGGAGGGGGGAGACCCAGTACTTC. It translates to CASSLADRRGETQYF.

This clonotype occurred a few times. The chain joins TRBV10-3 to TRBJ1-2; TRBD1 matches at 11 bases. With 0 bases clipped from V and 4 bases from J, the junction kept 1 base outside the gene matches. This CDR3 has 15 residues. Germline CDR1 and CDR2: ENHRY and SYGVKD. CDR3 sequence reads: CAISESGQGVYGYTF. CDR3 nucleotides: TGTGCCATCAGTGAGTCGGGACAGGGGGTCTATGGCTACACCTTC.

The rearrangement links TRBV12-3 or TRBV12-4 to TRBJ2-1; 7 bases line up with TRBD2. J was trimmed by 9 bases and V by 5 bases; bases with no gene match: 10. The CDR3 length is 14 residues. CDR3 nucleotides: TGTGCCAGCAGTCCACCTCAGCGGGGAGGTGAGCAGTTCTTC. Translation gives CASSPPQRGGEQFF.

J is TRBJ1-6 and V is TRBV28, with 9 positions matching TRBD1. CDR1 and CDR2 (germline): MDHEN, SYDVKM. Trimming removed 6 bases from V and 9 bases from J; junction bases left unmatched: 9. The CDR3 runs to 15 residues. This CDR3 reads CASRFTTGGASPLHF. The CDR3 region has the DNA TGTGCCAGCAGATTTACTACAGGGGGCGCTTCACCCCTCCACTTT. Full variable domain (missing parts from reference TRBV28 and TRBJ1-6): DVKVTQSSRYLVKRTGEKVFLECVQDMDHENMFWYRQDPGLGLRLIYFSYDVKMKEKGDIPEGYSVSREKKERFSLILESASTNQTSMYLCASRFTTGGASPLHFGNGTRLTVT.

This clonotype was counted a few times. This rearrangement joins TRBV12-3 or TRBV12-4 to TRBJ2-7, with a weak D call TRBD2 (6 bases). Deletions cut 6 bases from V and 8 bases from J, with 23 bases between. The CDR3 covers 15 residues. CDR3: CASREGHGVYDKQYF. Here the CDR3 DNA reads TGTGCCAGCAGGGAGGGCCACGGGGTCTACGATAAGCAGTACTTC.

This chain links TRBV5-1 with TRBJ2-3; weak D call: TRBD2 (5 bases). The CDR3 length is 17 residues. V shed 4 bases and J shed 2 bases, with 20 bases lying between them. Germline V CDR1 and CDR2: SGHRS, YFSETQ. The CDR3 DNA sequence: TGCGCCAGCAGCCGGACCGTAAGCGGTTCTGCCACAGATACGCAGTATTTT. This sequence encodes CASSRTVSGSATDTQYF.

In its sample, this clonotype was seen once. V and J are TRBV29-1 and TRBJ1-1, with a possible D match to TRBD1 (6 bases). Trimming removed 0 bases from V and 4 bases from J, with 9 bases in between. This CDR3 region has 13 residues. The germline V gene has CDR1 SQVTM and CDR2 ANQGSEA. CDR3 in amino acids: CSVEDRGVTEAFF. CDR3 in DNA: TGCAGCGTTGAAGACAGGGGAGTCACTGAAGCTTTCTTT.

The chain couples TRBV2 to TRBJ1-1, with D unresolved. V lost 4 bases, J lost 2 bases, and 11 bases lay in between. There are 14 residues in the CDR3. CDR1 and CDR2 from the germline V gene are SNHLY and FYNNEI. The CDR3 is CASSVSLSNTEAFF. The CDR3 bases are TGTGCCAGCAGTGTTTCACTCTCTAACACTGAAGCTTTCTTT. The full variable domain, with the rest looked up from reference TRBV2 and TRBJ1-1, is EPEVTQTPSHQVTQMGQEVILRCVPISNHLYFYWYRQILGQKVEFLVSFYNNEISEKSEIFDDQFSVERPDGSNFTLKIRSTKLEDSAMYFCASSVSLSNTEAFFGQGTRLTVV.

V usage is TRBV27 and J usage is TRBJ2-2, with D possibly matching TRBD1 (6 bases). This CDR3 comprises 21 residues. V dropped 5 bases and J dropped 4 bases, with 32 bases sitting between them. The germline gives CDR1 MNHEY, CDR2 SMNVEV (reference sequence). CDR3 region: CASSKQNRQAIPFSGTGELFF. The DNA for the CDR3 is TGTGCCAGCAGTAAACAGAACAGACAGGCGATCCCTTTTTCGGGCACCGGGGAGCTGTTTTTT.

This rearrangement joins TRBV7-2 to TRBJ2-1; TRBD2 might be the D (6 bases). Per germline, CDR1 SGHTA and CDR2 FQGNSA. This CDR3 spans 18 amino acids. The V end lost 2 bases, the J end lost 6 bases, and 23 bases lay between the germline ends. The CDR3 DNA follows: TGTGCCAGCAGCTTACGGTCTGCGGGGATCGGACCCCCCAATGAGCAGTTCTTC. Amino acids: CASSLRSAGIGPPNEQFF. Drawing the rest from reference TRBV7-2 and TRBJ2-1, the complete variable domain is GAGVSQSPSNKVTEKGKDVELRCDPISGHTALYWYRQSLGQGLEFLIYFQGNSAPDKSGLPSDRFSAERTGGSVSTLTIQRTQQEDSAVYLCASSLRSAGIGPPNEQFFGPGTRLTVL.

This clonotype was picked up a small number of times. The chain is built from TRBV5-1 and TRBJ2-5, with 8 bases fitting TRBD2. Near its end, the DNA agrees better with TRBJ2-7, so the J call may be wrong. The germline CDR1 and CDR2 sequences are SGHRS and YFSETQ. The CDR3 is 14 residues long. The CDR3: CASSFLAGNYEQYF. CDR3 in DNA: TGCGCCAGCAGCTTCCTAGCGGGTAACTACGAGCAGTACTTC.

This clonotype was counted between two and nine times. This chain uses TRBV27 with TRBJ2-1; TRBD2 agrees at 12 bases. Germline-derived CDR1 and CDR2 are MNHEY and SMNVEV (reference sequence). With 5 bases clipped from V and 6 bases from J, the junction kept 8 bases outside the gene matches. The CDR3 is 16 residues long. In DNA, the CDR3 is TGTGCCAGCAGTCTCCGGACTAGCGGGGAGAGCAATGAGCAGTTCTTC. Its translation is CASSLRTSGESNEQFF.

J is TRBJ2-4 and V is TRBV5-1, with D possibly being TRBD2 (5 bases). Trimming removed 3 bases from V and 0 bases from J, with 10 bases in between. Germline-derived CDR1 and CDR2 are SGHRS and YFSETQ. This CDR3 is 15 amino acids long. DNA of the CDR3: TGCGCCAGCAGCTACGAGGGTGCAGCCAAAAACATTCAGTACTTC. This encodes CASSYEGAAKNIQYF.

The chain carries TRBV4-3 and TRBJ2-5; D perhaps matches TRBD2 (6 bases). There are 14 residues in the CDR3. V lost 4 bases and J 5 bases, leaving 14 bases between the germline ends. Germline CDR1 LGHNA, CDR2 YSLEER. CDR3: CASSPGRGRETQYF. The CDR3, as DNA: TGCGCCAGCAGCCCCGGTCGGGGGAGGGAGACCCAGTACTTC.

The genes are TRBV13 and TRBJ2-1; 7 bases align to TRBD1. Trimming cost V 5 bases and J 5 bases; bases outside gene matches: 9. The CDR3 has 15 residues. Germline V CDR1 and CDR2: PRHDT, FYEKMQ (reference sequence). The CDR3 is CASSGPGQRDNEQFF. As DNA, the CDR3 is TGTGCCAGCAGCGGGCCGGGACAGCGAGACAATGAGCAGTTCTTC.